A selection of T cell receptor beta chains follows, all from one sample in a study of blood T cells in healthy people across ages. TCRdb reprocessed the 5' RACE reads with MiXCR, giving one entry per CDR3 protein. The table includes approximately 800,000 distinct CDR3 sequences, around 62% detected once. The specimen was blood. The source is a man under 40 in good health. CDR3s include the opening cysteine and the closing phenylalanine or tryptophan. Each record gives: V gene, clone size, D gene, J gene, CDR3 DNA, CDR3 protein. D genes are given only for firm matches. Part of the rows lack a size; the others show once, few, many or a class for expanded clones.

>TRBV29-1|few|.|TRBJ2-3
TGCAGCGTTGGTGGGGCTAGCACAGATACGCAGTATTTT
CSVGGASTDTQYF
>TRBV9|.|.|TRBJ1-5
TGTGCCAGCAGCGTAAAGGGTGGGCGGCAGCCCCAGCATTTT
CASSVKGGRQPQHF
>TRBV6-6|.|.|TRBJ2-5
TGTGCCAGCAGTTATCAGGGGCAACCCCAAGAGACCCAGTACTTC
CASSYQGQPQETQYF
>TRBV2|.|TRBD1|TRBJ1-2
TGTGCCGTTAGGACAGGCTATGGCTACACCTTC
CAVRTGYGYTF
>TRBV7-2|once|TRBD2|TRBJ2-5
TGTGCCAGCAGCTCAAGTTACAGCGGGGGCGGGGCGACCCAGTACTTC
CASSSSYSGGGATQYF
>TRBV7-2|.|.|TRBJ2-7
TGTGCCAGCAGCTTAGCCCCCCCGAGGGCGTACGAGCAGTACTTC
CASSLAPPRAYEQYF
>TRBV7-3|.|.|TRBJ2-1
TGTGCCAGCAGCTCCCCCGGGACCTCCTACAATGAGCAGTTCTTC
CASSSPGTSYNEQFF
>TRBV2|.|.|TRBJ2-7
TGTGCCAGCAGTTCCCGGGACGGGCCCTACGAGCAGTACTTC
CASSSRDGPYEQYF
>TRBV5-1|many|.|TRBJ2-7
TGCGCCAGCAGCTTCGCAGGCCCCTACGAGCAGTACTTC
CASSFAGPYEQYF
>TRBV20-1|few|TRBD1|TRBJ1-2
TGCAGTGCTGTGGCCACAGGGGACTATGGCTACACCTTC
CSAVATGDYGYTF
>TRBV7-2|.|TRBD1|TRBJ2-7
TGTGCCAGCAGCTTAGGGGACAGGGCCTCCTACGAGCAGTACTTC
CASSLGDRASYEQYF
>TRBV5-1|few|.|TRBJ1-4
TGCGCCAGCAAGACACGTCCGGATCCTGAAAAACTGTTTTTT
CASKTRPDPEKLFF
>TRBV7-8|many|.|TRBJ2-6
TGTGCCAGCAGCTTAGCGGGTGGTGGGGCCAACGTCCTGACTTTC
CASSLAGGGANVLTF
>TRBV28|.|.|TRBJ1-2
TGTGCCACGAGGACAACTAACTATGGCTACACCTTC
CATRTTNYGYTF
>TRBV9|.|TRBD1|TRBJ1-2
TGTGCCAGCAGCCTTAGCGGAGGGACAGCGTTCACTAACTATGGCTACACCTTC
CASSLSGGTAFTNYGYTF
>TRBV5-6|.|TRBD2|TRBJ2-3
TGTGCCAGCAGCTTTCGGAGTAGCGGGGGCGATACGCAGTATTTT
CASSFRSSGGDTQYF
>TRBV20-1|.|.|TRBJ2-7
TGCAGTGCTAGAGATAGCCCCTTAGGGGCCCACGAGCAGTACTTC
CSARDSPLGAHEQYF
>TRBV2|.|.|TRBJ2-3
TGTGCCAGCAGTGAGTGGGACGTAGGAGGAGATACGCAGTATTTT
CASSEWDVGGDTQYF
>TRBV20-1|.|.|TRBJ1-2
TGCAGTGCTAGAGAGGGGGCCTATGGCTACACCTTC
CSAREGAYGYTF
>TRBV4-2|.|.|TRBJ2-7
TGTGCCAGCAGCCCCGGGGTGGGGACCTACGAGCAGAACTTC
CASSPGVGTYEQNF
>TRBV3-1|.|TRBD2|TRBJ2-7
TGTGCCAGCAGCCAACCCCCCGGAGGCGGGGGTGCCTACGAGCAGTACTTC
CASSQPPGGGGAYEQYF
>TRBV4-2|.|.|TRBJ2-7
TGTGCCAGCAGCCAAGATGGACCCGAGCAGTACTTC
CASSQDGPEQYF